This TCR beta chain was captured by sequencing in a study of blood T cell repertoires in COVID-19. Overall study: Samples taken during acute and convalescent COVID-19 were collected in the United States, Italy and Spain.

Per the original methods: Using reference gene primer amplification, nucleated cell counts were estimated. Here immunoSEQ multiplex PCR was the method, and the copy in TCRdb shows in-frame clones only, minus some. V, J and clone size reflect that table, while D and trimming were determined from the DNA. The sample gives some 110,000 clones, around nine tenths of which show up once; 4% to 5.5% is in the top ten. This CDR3 spans 13 amino acids. Per germline, CDR1 SNHLY and CDR2 FYNNEI. Trimming shortened V by 6 bases and J by 0 bases, and 8 bases separated the two germline ends. Sequenced input: peripheral blood. This receptor was taken from a man aged 35-49 years with acute or convalescent COVID-19. The genes are TRBV2 and TRBJ1-1, with D unclear. The CDR3 DNA sequence: TGTGCCAGCAGAGGAGATATGAACACTGAAGCTTTCTTT. As protein: CASRGDMNTEAFF.